The source of this T cell receptor (beta chain) is a study of lymphopenia after photon versus proton radiotherapy. With 7 bases removed from V and 8 bases from J, the gap between germline ends came to 23 bases. The CDR3 extends over 16 amino acids. CDR1 and CDR2 from the germline V gene are LNHDA and SQIVND (reference sequence). Using immunoSEQ multiplex PCR, the repertoire was profiled, and TCRdb retains in-frame clones only, with some absent. The sample includes some 15,000 clones, about 85% of them seen just once. Specimen: peripheral blood, collected from a patient treated with proton-based radiotherapy. The clonotype was recovered from a woman aged 55-70 years with cholangiocarcinoma. Some clones in this sample may be carry-over from other donors' samples. The rearrangement uses TRBV19 and TRBJ1-4, with TRBD1 as a possible D gene (5 bases). The CDR3 reads CASTEALLLRGEKLFF. The CDR3 DNA reads TGTGCCAGTACCGAGGCCTTATTGCTCCGGGGCGAAAAACTGTTTTTT.